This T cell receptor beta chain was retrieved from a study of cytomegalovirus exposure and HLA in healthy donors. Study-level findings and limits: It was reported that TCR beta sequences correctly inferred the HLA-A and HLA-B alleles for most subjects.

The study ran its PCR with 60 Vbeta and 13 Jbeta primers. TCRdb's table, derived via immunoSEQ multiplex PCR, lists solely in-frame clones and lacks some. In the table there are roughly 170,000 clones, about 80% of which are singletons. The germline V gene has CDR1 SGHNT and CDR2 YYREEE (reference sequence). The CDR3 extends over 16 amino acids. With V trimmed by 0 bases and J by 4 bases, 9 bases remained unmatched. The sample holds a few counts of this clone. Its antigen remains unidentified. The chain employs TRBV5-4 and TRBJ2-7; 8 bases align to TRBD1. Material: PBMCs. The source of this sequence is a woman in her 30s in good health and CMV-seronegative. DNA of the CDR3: TGTGCCAGCAGCTTGGGGGGGACAGGTAAAGTGTACGAGCAGTACTTC. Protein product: CASSLGGTGKVYEQYF. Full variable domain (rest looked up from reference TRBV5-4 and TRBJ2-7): ETGVTQSPTHLIKTRGQQVTLRCSSQSGHNTVSWYQQALGQGPQFIFQYYREEENGRGNFPPRFSGLQFPNYSSELNVNALELDDSALYLCASSLGGTGKVYEQYFGPGTRLTVT.